A single T cell receptor (beta chain) is shown here with its context. The antigen is not known. V was trimmed by 2 bases and J by 2 bases, leaving 12 bases between them. Germline V gene sequence: CDR1 MDHEN, CDR2 SYDVKM. This CDR3 spans 16 amino acids. The data originate from a study of cytomegalovirus exposure and HLA in healthy donors. Findings and limits, study-wide: Among TCR sequences, most were rare, though some public TCRs appeared in many donors. Analysis was carried out at a later point, and it linked a missense DCLRE1C variant to TCR beta V- and J-gene trimming. Certain indistinguishable V segments, among them TRBV6-2 and TRBV6-3, were excluded. Apart from CMV serostatus, no immune exposure information was available.

Amplification used 60 Vbeta primers and 13 Jbeta primers. Assay used: immunoSEQ multiplex PCR; TCRdb lists only in-frame clones, some missing. The repertoire has 160,000 or so clones, 70% to 90% of them found once; the top ten carry roughly 2.4%. V gene TRBV28 combines with J gene TRBJ1-4; D remains unclear. The receptor's source is a woman between 18 and 29 years old in good health and CMV-seronegative. Sample: PBMCs. The CDR3 DNA reads TGTGCCAGCAGTTTAGAAAGGTCCGGGACTAATGAAAAACTGTTTTTT. Its protein is CASSLERSGTNEKLFF.